The 3 T cell receptor beta chains presented below share a single source sample, sequenced in a study of identical twins. Via MiXCR, TCRdb re-called the 5' RACE reads, giving one row per CDR3 protein. The data show 1.5 million to 2 million distinct CDR3 sequences, about 31% seen once. Sequencing was done on a sample of cord blood. The receptors were sampled from a newborn girl in good health.

This clonotype has just a few counts. The CDR3 loop reads CASSSKGFWGNEQFF. In nucleotides, the CDR3 is TGTGCCAGCAGCTCCAAGGGATTTTGGGGCAATGAGCAGTTCTTC. The rearrangement joins TRBV7-2 to TRBJ2-1, with D unclear. The CDR3 is 15 amino acids. Germline loops: CDR1 SGHTA, CDR2 FQGNSA. Deletions cut 4 bases from V and 6 bases from J, with 16 bases between.

This clonotype turned up a few times. The genes are TRBV10-3 and TRBJ2-1, with D possibly being TRBD1 (5 bases). Germline loops: CDR1 ENHRY, CDR2 SYGVKD. CDR3 size: 13 residues. The V and J ends lost 10 bases and 13 bases respectively, with 23 bases between them. This chain's CDR3 is CATTDGASETQFF. As DNA, the CDR3 is TGTGCCACTACCGATGGGGCCTCAGAGACCCAGTTCTTC.

The chain uses TRBV28 and TRBJ2-1, with 14 positions matching TRBD2. Germline CDR1 reads MDHEN; CDR2 reads SYDVKM. CDR3 length equals 15 residues. J was trimmed by 10 bases and V by 7 bases; bases with no gene match: 9. The CDR3 region is CASTPTSGRANEQFF. CDR3 in DNA: TGTGCCAGCACCCCGACTAGCGGGAGGGCCAACGAGCAGTTCTTC.